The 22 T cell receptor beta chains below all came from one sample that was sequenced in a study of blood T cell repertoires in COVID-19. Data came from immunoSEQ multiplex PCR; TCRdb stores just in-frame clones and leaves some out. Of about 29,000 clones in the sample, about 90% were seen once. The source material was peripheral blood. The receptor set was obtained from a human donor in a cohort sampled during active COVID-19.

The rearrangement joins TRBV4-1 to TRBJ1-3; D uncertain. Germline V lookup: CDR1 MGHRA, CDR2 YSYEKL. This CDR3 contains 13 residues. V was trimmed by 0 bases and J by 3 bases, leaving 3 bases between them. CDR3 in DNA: TGCGCCAGCAGCCAAGATCTTGGAAACACCATATATTTT. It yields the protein CASSQDLGNTIYF.

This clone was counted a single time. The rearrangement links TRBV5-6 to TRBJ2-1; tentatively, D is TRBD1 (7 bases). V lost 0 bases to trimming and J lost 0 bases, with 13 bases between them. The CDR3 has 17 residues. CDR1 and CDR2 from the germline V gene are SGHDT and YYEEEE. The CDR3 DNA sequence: TGTGCCAGCAGCTTGGTGTCAGGGGGAGGCTCCTACAATGAGCAGTTCTTC. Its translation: CASSLVSGGGSYNEQFF.

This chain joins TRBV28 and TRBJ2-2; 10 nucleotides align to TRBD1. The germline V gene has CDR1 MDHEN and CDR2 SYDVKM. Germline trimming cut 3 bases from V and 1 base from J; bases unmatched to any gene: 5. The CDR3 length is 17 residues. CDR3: CASSFPTGGRNTGELFF. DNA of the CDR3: TGTGCCAGCAGTTTCCCGACAGGGGGCAGGAACACCGGGGAGCTGTTTTTT.

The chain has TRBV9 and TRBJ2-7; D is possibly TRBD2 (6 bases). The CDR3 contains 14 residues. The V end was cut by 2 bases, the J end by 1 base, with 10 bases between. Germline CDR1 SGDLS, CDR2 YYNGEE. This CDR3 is CASSVSTRSYEQYF. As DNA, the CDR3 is TGTGCCAGCAGCGTCTCGACTAGGTCCTACGAGCAGTACTTC. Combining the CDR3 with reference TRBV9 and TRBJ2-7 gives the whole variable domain DSGVTQTPKHLITATGQRVTLRCSPRSGDLSVYWYQQSLDQGLQFLIQYYNGEERAKGNILERFSAQQFPDLHSELNLSSLELGDSALYFCASSVSTRSYEQYFGPGTRLTVT.

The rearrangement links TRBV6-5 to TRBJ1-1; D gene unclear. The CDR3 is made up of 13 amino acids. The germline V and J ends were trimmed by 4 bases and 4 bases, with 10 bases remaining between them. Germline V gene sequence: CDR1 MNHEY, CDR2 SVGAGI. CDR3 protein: CASSSPVSTEAFF. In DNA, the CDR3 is TGTGCCAGCAGTTCCCCAGTAAGCACTGAAGCTTTCTTT.

This CDR3 is CASSLERGYETQYF. The CDR3 region has the DNA TGTGCCAGCAGCTTGGAGCGGGGATACGAGACCCAGTACTTC. The gene calls are TRBV5-4 and TRBJ2-5; the match to TRBD2 covers 7 bases. The CDR3 loop spans 14 amino acids. The germline gives CDR1 SGHNT, CDR2 YYREEE (reference sequence). The V gene end was trimmed by 0 bases and the J gene end by 5 bases; junction bases not matched to a gene: 4. Together with reference TRBV5-4 and TRBJ2-5, the CDR3 gives the full variable domain: ETGVTQSPTHLIKTRGQQVTLRCSSQSGHNTVSWYQQALGQGPQFIFQYYREEENGRGNFPPRFSGLQFPNYSSELNVNALELDDSALYLCASSLERGYETQYFGPGTRLLVL.

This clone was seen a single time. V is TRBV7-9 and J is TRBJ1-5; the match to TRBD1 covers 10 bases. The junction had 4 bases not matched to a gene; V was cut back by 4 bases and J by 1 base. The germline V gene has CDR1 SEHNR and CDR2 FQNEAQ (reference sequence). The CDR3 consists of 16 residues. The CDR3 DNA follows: TGTGCCAGCAGCTCCCGGGACAGGGGAAGCAATCAGCCCCAGCATTTT. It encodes CASSSRDRGSNQPQHF.

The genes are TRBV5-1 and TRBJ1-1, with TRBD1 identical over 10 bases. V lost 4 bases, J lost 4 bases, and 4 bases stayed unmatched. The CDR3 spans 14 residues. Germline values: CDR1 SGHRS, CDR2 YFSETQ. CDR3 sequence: CASSDRTGGTEAFF. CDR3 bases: TGCGCCAGCAGCGATCGGACAGGGGGCACTGAAGCTTTCTTT.

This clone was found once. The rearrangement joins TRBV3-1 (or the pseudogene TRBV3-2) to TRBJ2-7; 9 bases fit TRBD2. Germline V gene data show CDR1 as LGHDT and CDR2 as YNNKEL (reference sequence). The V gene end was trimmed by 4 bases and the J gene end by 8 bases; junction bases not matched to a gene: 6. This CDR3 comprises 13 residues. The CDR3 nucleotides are TGTGCCAGCAGCCCGAGGACTAGCGAACAGCAGTACTTC. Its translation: CASSPRTSEQQYF.

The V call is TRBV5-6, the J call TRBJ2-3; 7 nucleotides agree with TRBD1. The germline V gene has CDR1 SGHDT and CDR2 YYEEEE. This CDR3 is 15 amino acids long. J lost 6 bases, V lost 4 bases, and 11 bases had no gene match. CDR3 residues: CASSAGTDQHDTQYF. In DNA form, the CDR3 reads TGTGCCAGCAGCGCCGGGACAGACCAGCACGATACGCAGTATTTT.

CDR3 sequence reads: CASSVEGRGAAQTQYF. The CDR3 bases are TGTGCCAGCAGCGTAGAGGGCCGGGGAGCGGCACAGACCCAGTACTTC. The J gene is TRBJ2-5, the V gene TRBV9; D is perhaps TRBD2 (5 bases). The germline gives CDR1 SGDLS, CDR2 YYNGEE. The CDR3 runs to 16 residues. Trimming cost V 0 bases and J 6 bases, with 18 bases left between them. Drawing the rest from reference TRBV9 and TRBJ2-5, the complete variable domain is DSGVTQTPKHLITATGQRVTLRCSPRSGDLSVYWYQQSLDQGLQFLIQYYNGEERAKGNILERFSAQQFPDLHSELNLSSLELGDSALYFCASSVEGRGAAQTQYFGPGTRLLVL.

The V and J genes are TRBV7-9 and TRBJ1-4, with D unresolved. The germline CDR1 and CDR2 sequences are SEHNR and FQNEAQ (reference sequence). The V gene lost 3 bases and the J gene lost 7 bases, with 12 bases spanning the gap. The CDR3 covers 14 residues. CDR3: CASSLDGRTEKLFF. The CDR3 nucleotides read TGTGCCAGCAGCTTGGATGGGAGGACTGAAAAACTGTTTTTT.

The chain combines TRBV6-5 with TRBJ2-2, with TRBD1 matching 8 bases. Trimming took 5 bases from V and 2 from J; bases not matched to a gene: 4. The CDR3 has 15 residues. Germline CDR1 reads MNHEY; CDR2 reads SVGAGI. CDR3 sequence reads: CASSRQGTNTGELFF. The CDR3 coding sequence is TGTGCCAGCAGTCGACAGGGGACCAACACCGGGGAGCTGTTTTTT.

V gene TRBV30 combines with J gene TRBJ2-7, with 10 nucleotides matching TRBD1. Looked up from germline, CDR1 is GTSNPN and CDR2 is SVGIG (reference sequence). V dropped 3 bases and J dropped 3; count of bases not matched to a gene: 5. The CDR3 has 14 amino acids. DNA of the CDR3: TGTGCCTGGAGGTCCCGGGACAGGGGCTACGAGCAGTACTTC. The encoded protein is CAWRSRDRGYEQYF.

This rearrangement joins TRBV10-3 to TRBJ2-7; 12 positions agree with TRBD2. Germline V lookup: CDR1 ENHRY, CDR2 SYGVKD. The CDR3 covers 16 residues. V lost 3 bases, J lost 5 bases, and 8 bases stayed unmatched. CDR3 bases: TGTGCCATCAGTGAATCTACTAGCGGGGGGCTCAACGAGCAGTACTTC. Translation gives CAISESTSGGLNEQYF.

The CDR3, as DNA: TGTGCCAGCAGCTTGGGGCTTCCGGGACAGGGGCGAGGGCAAGAGACCCAGTACTTC. Translation gives CASSLGLPGQGRGQETQYF. This chain links TRBV5-4 with TRBJ2-5; TRBD1 agrees at 10 bases. The germline V gene has CDR1 SGHNT and CDR2 YYREEE (reference sequence). The CDR3 sequence is 19 residues long. J gave up 2 bases and V 0 bases, and 13 bases lay outside the gene matches.

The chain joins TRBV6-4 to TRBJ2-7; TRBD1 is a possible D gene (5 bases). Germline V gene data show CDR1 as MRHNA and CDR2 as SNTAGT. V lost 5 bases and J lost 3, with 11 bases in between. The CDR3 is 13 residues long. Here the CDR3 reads CASSQAQGYEQYF. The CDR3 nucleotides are TGTGCCAGCAGTCAGGCCCAGGGCTACGAGCAGTACTTC.

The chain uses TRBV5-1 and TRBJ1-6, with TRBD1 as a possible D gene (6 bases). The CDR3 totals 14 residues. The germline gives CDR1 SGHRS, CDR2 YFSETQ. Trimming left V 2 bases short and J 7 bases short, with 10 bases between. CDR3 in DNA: TGCGCCAGCAGCTTAGGGGACAAAAATTCACCCCTCCACTTT. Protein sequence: CASSLGDKNSPLHF.

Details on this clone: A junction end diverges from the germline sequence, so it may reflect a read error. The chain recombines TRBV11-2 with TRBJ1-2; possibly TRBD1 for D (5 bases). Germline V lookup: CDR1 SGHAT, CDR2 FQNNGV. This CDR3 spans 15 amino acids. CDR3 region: CASSFSTVGPYGYTF. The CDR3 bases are TGTGCCAGCAGCTTTTCGACAGTTGGGCCCTATGGTTACACCTTC.

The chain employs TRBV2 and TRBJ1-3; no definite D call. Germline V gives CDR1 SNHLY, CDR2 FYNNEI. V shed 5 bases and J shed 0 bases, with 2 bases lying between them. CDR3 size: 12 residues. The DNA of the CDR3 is TGTGCCAGCAGTTACTCTGGAAACACCATATATTTT. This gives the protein CASSYSGNTIYF.

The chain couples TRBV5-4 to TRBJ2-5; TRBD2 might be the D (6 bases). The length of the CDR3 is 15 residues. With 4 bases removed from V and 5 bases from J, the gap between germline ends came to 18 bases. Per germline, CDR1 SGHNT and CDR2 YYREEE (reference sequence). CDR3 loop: CASSGAGTPGETQYF. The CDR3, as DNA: TGTGCCAGCAGCGGGGCCGGGACTCCAGGCGAGACCCAGTACTTC.

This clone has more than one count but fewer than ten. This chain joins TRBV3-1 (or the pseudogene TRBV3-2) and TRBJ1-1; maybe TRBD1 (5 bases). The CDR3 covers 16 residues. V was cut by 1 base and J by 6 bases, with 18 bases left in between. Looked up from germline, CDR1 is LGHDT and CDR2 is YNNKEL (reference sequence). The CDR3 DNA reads TGTGCCAGCAGCCAAGTAGGGACCAGAACGGGGGCTGAAGCTTTCTTT. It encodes CASSQVGTRTGAEAFF.